The present T cell receptor beta chain was sequenced within a study of early T cells in non-severe SARS-CoV-2 infection. Background on the study: Sequencing input comprised bulk RNA from unsorted whole blood; chain pairing was not available.

A single record per CDR3 protein comes from TCRdb applying MiXCR to the 5' RACE reads. Here the sample spans 97,000 or so distinct CDR3 sequences, 11% being singletons. The CDR3 runs to 14 residues. The germline CDR1 and CDR2 sequences are MNHEY and SMNVEV (reference sequence). The V and J ends lost 4 bases and 3 bases respectively, with 11 bases between them. Sequencing used whole blood, obtained at baseline. This clonotype was sampled from an adult who was a healthcare worker with PCR-confirmed SARS-CoV-2 infection or an uninfected control (not recorded which). V and J are TRBV27 and TRBJ2-3, with no clear D. CDR3 sequence reads: CASSYRVGTDTQYF. DNA of the CDR3: TGTGCCAGCAGTTACCGGGTGGGGACAGATACGCAGTATTTT.